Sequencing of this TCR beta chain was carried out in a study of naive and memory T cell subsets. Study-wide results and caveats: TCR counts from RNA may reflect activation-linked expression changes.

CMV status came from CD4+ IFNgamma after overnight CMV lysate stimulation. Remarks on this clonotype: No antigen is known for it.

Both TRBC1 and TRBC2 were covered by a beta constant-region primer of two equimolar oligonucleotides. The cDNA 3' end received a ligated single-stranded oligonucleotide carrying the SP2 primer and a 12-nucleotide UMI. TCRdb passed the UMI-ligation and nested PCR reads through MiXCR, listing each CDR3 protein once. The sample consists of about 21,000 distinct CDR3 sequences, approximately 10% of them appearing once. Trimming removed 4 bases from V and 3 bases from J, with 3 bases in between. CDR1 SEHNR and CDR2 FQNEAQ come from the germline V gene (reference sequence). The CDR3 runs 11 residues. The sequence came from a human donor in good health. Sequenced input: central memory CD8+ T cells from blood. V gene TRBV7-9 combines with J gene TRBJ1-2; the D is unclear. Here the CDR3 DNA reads TGTGCCAGCAGCTCCGACTATGGCTACACCTTC. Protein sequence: CASSSDYGYTF.